Presented here are 3 T cell receptor beta chains from one specimen sequenced in a study of T cell changes during pregnancy in multiple sclerosis. TCRdb keeps only in-frame clones here, not all; method: immunoSEQ multiplex PCR. This table has 75,000 to 90,000 clones, around 90% appearing once. The sequencing used PBMCs, collected in the first trimester of pregnancy. The receptors originated from a female donor in good health, serving as a control in a pregnancy study. Some clones in this sample may be carry-over from other donors' samples.

A single count supports this clone. The gene calls are TRBV7-9 and TRBJ2-1; D is ambiguous. The CDR3 is made up of 12 amino acids. The V gene's germline CDR1 is SEHNR and CDR2 FQNEAQ (reference sequence). V was clipped by 6 bases and J by 8 bases, with 11 bases between them. This CDR3 is CASSRVVHEQFF. The CDR3 DNA is TGTGCCAGCAGTCGGGTCGTACATGAGCAGTTCTTC.

The rearrangement links TRBV5-4 to TRBJ1-4; 9 bases match TRBD1. Germline V gene lookup returns CDR1 SGHNT and CDR2 YYREEE (reference sequence). The V and J ends lost 4 bases and 9 bases, in that order; junction bases with no gene match: 10. The CDR3 is made up of 15 amino acids. The CDR3 loop is CASSPEQGAVKKLFF. CDR3 in DNA: TGTGCCAGCAGCCCCGAACAGGGGGCAGTGAAAAAACTGTTTTTT.

This rearrangement joins TRBV4-2 to TRBJ2-2, with 10 bases matching TRBD1. The CDR3 is 20 residues long. CDR1 and CDR2 from the germline V gene are LGHNA and YNFKEQ. V lost 4 bases, J lost 0 bases, and 14 bases stayed unmatched. CDR3 DNA sequence: TGTGCCAGCAGCCTGACGGCGACAGGGGGCATTGGGGCGAACACCGGGGAGCTGTTTTTT. Its protein is CASSLTATGGIGANTGELFF.